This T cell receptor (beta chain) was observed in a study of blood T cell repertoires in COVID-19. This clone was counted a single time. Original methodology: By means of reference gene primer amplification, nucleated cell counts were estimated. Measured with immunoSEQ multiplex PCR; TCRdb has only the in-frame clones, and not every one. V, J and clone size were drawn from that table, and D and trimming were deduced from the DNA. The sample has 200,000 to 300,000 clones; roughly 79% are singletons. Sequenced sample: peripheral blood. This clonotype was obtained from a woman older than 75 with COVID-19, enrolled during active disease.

The CDR3 spells CASSPPMGSWTEAFF. The CDR3 DNA reads as TGTGCCAGCTCACCACCTATGGGTAGCTGGACTGAAGCTTTCTTT. The V and J genes are TRBV18 and TRBJ1-1; D remains ambiguous. The CDR3 is made up of 15 amino acids. Germline CDR1 KGHSH, CDR2 LQKENI. The V gene lost 0 bases and the J gene lost 5 bases, with 13 bases spanning the gap.